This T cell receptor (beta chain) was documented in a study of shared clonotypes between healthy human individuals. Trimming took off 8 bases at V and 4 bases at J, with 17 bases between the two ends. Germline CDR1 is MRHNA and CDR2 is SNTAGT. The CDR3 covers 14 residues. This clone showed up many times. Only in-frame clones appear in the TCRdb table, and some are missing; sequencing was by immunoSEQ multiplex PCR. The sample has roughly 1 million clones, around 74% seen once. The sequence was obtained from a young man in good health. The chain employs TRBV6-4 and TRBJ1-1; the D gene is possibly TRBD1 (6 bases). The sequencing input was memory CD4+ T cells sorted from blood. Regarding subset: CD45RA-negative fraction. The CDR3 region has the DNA TGTGCCAGCGCCGCACAGGGTTCGAGCACTGAAGCTTTCTTT. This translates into CASAAQGSSTEAFF.